Listed below are T cell receptor beta chains from one sample, sequenced in a study of Ad26.COV2.S vaccination and SARS-CoV-2 variants. TCRdb's table, derived via immunoSEQ multiplex PCR, lists solely in-frame clones and lacks some. Here the sample spans some 300,000 clones, over 80% being singletons. The input for sequencing was peripheral blood, taken in a trial of Ad26.COV2.S vaccine versus placebo. These receptors originate from a person between 18 and 65 years old who received the Ad26.COV2.S COVID-19 vaccine or a placebo. Both conserved end residues are part of each CDR3. A D gene is named only where the DNA matches it firmly. Clone size, where shown, is once, few, many, or a class for clones that have expanded.

V gene	D gene	clone size	J gene	CDR3 protein	CDR3 DNA
TRBV30	-	-	TRBJ2-3	CAWSDKNTDTQYF	TGTGCCTGGAGTGATAAGAACACAGATACGCAGTATTTT
TRBV24-1	TRBD2	-	TRBJ2-5	CATSARLSGGAVETQYF	TGTGCCACCAGTGCAAGACTTAGCGGGGGGGCAGTGGAGACCCAGTACTTC
TRBV30	-	-	TRBJ1-3	CAWTLKGAGNTIYF	TGTGCCTGGACATTGAAAGGGGCTGGAAACACCATATATTTT
TRBV6-5	-	-	TRBJ2-7	CAIRGASSYEQYF	TGTGCCATCCGGGGGGCCAGCTCCTACGAGCAGTACTTC
TRBV7-2	-	-	TRBJ2-7	CASNNPGTSTFSYEQYF	TGTGCCAGCAACAACCCCGGGACATCCACTTTCTCCTACGAGCAGTACTTC
TRBV28	TRBD2	-	TRBJ2-3	CASSPHSGETDTQYF	TGTGCCAGCAGTCCCCACAGCGGGGAGACAGATACGCAGTATTTT
TRBV10-3	-	-	TRBJ1-2	CAISQGAQSYGYTF	TGTGCCATCAGTCAAGGGGCCCAGTCCTATGGCTACACCTTC
TRBV6-5	TRBD2	-	TRBJ2-7	CASRSVGGSFHEQYF	TGTGCCAGCAGGAGTGTGGGGGGGAGTTTCCACGAGCAGTACTTC
TRBV10-3	-	-	TRBJ2-7	CAISESEYYEQYF	TGTGCCATCAGTGAGTCGGAGTACTACGAGCAGTACTTC
TRBV20-1	-	once	TRBJ1-6	CSASRGQGNSPLHF	TGCAGTGCTAGTCGGGGTCAGGGAAATTCACCCCTCCACTTT
TRBV9	-	-	TRBJ2-7	CASSVDSFYEQYF	TGTGCCAGCAGCGTAGACTCTTTCTACGAGCAGTACTTC
TRBV5-4	TRBD2	-	TRBJ2-7	CASSLGLAGGTYEQYF	TGTGCCAGCAGCTTGGGACTAGCGGGGGGGACCTACGAGCAGTACTTC
TRBV19	TRBD1	-	TRBJ2-3	CASSAQGADTQYF	TGTGCCAGTAGTGCTCAGGGGGCTGATACGCAGTATTTT
TRBV15	TRBD1	few	TRBJ2-7	CATSRSPGQGAYEQYF	TGTGCCACCAGCAGATCCCCGGGACAGGGTGCCTACGAGCAGTACTTC
TRBV30	-	once	TRBJ2-1	CAWSVVGWGEQFF	TGTGCCTGGAGTGTCGTCGGTTGGGGTGAGCAGTTCTTC